This T cell receptor (beta chain) was captured by sequencing in a study of T cell clusters in autoimmune cytopenias. Study conclusions and caveats: Clustering suggested that physiological T cell clusters were missing in primary autoimmune cytopenia patients.

Each sample's input was roughly 270 ng genomic DNA, some 38,000 genome equivalents. Considering frequency, this clonotype is medium-sized (0.01 to 0.1%). Its antigen remains unidentified. There are 15 residues in the CDR3. Germline lookup yields CDR1 GTSNPN and CDR2 SVGIG (reference sequence). TRB was amplified by touch-down multiplex PCR, primer pools A and B combined. Each CDR3 protein gets one entry in TCRdb, which reprocessed the multiplex PCR reads and gives no DNA. The listing records approximately 12,000 distinct CDR3 sequences. These data also formed part of another study, on T cell repertoires in aging, cancer and after chemotherapy.

What was sequenced was peripheral blood. The V and J genes are TRBV30 and TRBJ2-3; TCRdb proposes TRBD2, but this gene call is untestable without DNA. The clonotype was recovered from a human donor in good health. CDR3: CAWSWAGFGTDTQYF.